This T cell receptor beta chain was sequenced for a study of T cells in Graves' hyperthyroidism and ophthalmopathy. What was amplified from RNA transcripts were TCR beta CDR3 regions. An initial round of RT-PCR targeting the TCR CDR3 relied on the HTBI primer set. TCRdb processed the multiplex PCR reads anew with MiXCR; each CDR3 protein has one entry. The sample yields about 640,000 distinct CDR3 sequences, 20% seen once. This TCR was recovered from a man aged 25-45 years with Graves' ophthalmopathy. Sequencing was carried out using blood.

For the CDR3, the DNA is TGTGCCAGCCGTGCGGTGGACAGGGGTAACTACGAGCAGTACTTC. Its translation: CASRAVDRGNYEQYF. The chain couples TRBV19 to TRBJ2-7; 9 nucleotides line up with TRBD1. Germline CDR1 LNHDA, CDR2 SQIVND (reference sequence). CDR3 length: 15 residues. The junction had 12 bases not matched to a gene; V was cut back by 9 bases and J by 3 bases.